This T cell receptor beta chain was documented in a study of control samples from healthy donors and cancer patients. The CDR3 covers 16 residues. V was trimmed by 4 bases and J by 5 bases, leaving 18 bases between them. Germline V gene sequence: CDR1 MDHEN, CDR2 SYDVKM. The data were produced by immunoSEQ multiplex PCR, yet TCRdb's version contains in-frame clones alone and is incomplete. Here the sample spans about 140,000 clones, roughly nine tenths being singletons. The chain joins TRBV28 to TRBJ2-1, with a tentative D call TRBD1 (6 bases). This clonotype was sampled from a woman in her thirties in good health. Sequenced: blood. This CDR3 reads CASSSNRDTKDNEQFF. CDR3 in DNA: TGTGCCAGCAGTTCCAACCGGGACACGAAGGACAATGAGCAGTTCTTC.